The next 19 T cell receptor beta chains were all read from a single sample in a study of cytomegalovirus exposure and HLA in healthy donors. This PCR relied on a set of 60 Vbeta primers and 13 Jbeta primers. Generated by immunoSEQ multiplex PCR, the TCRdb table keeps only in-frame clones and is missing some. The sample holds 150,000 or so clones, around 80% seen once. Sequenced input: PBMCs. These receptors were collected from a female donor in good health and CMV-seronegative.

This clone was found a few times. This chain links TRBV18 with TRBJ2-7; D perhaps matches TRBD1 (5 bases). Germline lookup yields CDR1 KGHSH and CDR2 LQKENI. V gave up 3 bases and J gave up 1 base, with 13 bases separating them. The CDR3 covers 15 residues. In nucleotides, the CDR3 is TGTGCCAGCTCACCCCAGGGATTGGGGTCCTACGAGCAGTACTTC. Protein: CASSPQGLGSYEQYF.

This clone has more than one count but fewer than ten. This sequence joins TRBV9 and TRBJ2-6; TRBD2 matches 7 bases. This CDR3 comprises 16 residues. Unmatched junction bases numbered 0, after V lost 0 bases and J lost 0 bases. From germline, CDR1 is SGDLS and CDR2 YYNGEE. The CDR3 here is CASSVGGGSGANVLTF. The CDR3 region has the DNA TGTGCCAGCAGCGTAGGGGGGGGCTCTGGGGCCAACGTCCTGACTTTC.

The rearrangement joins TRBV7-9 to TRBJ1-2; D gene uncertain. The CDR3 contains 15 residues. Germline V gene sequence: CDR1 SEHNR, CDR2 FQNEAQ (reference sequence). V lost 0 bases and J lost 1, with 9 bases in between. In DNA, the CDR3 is TGTGCCAGCAGCTTAGCCCCGGTAGATAACTATGGCTACACCTTC. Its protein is CASSLAPVDNYGYTF.

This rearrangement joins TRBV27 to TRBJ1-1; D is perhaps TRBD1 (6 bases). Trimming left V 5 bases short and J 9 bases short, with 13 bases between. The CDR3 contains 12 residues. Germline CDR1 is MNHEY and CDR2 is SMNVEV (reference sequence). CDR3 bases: TGTGCCAGCAGTACCGGACAGAACCAAGCTTTCTTT. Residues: CASSTGQNQAFF.

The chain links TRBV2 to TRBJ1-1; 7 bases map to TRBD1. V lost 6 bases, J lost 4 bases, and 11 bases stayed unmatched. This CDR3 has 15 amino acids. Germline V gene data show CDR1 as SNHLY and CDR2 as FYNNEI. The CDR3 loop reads CASRPGQMGSTEAFF. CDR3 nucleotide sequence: TGTGCCAGCAGACCGGGACAGATGGGAAGCACTGAAGCTTTCTTT.

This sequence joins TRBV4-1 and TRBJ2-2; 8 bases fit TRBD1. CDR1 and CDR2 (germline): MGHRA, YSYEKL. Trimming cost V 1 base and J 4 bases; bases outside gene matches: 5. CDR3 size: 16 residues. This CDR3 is CASSQGGRGRTGELFF. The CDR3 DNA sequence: TGCGCCAGCAGCCAAGGTGGCAGGGGGCGCACCGGGGAGCTGTTTTTT.

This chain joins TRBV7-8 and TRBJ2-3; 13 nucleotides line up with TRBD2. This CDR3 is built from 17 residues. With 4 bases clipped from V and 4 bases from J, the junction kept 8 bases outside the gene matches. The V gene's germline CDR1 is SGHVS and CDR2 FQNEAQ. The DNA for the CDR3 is TGTGCCAGCAGCTGGGCACTAGCGGGAGGGCCATCAGATACGCAGTATTTT. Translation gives CASSWALAGGPSDTQYF.

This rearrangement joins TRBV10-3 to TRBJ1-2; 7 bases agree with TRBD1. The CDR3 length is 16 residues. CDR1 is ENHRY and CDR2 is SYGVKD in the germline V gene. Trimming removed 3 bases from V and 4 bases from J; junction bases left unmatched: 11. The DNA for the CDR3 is TGTGCCATCAGTGATGGCGCCACAGGGGCGGGCTATGGCTACACCTTC. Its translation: CAISDGATGAGYGYTF.

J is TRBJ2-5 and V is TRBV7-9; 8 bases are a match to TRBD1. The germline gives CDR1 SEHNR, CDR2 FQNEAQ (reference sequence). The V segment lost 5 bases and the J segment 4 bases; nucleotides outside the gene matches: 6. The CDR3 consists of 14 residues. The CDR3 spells CASSRPQGAETQYF. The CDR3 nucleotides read TGTGCCAGCAGCAGACCCCAGGGGGCAGAGACCCAGTACTTC.

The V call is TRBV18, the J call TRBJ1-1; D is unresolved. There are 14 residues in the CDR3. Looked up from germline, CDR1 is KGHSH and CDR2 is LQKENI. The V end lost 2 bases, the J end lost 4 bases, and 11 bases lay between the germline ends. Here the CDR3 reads CASSPGPLGTEAFF. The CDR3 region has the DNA TGTGCCAGCTCACCAGGGCCCTTGGGCACTGAAGCTTTCTTT. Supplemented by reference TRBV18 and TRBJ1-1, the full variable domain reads NAGVMQNPRHLVRRRGQEARLRCSPMKGHSHVYWYRQLPEEGLKFMVYLQKENIIDESGMPKERFSAEFPKEGPSILRIQQVVRGDSAAYFCASSPGPLGTEAFFGQGTRLTVV.

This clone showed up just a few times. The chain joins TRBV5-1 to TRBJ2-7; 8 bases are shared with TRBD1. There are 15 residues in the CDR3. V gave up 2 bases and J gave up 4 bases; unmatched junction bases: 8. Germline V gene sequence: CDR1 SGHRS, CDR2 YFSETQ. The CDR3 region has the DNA TGCGCCAGCAGCTTCCTAAAGACAGGGGCATACGAGCAGTACTTC. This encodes CASSFLKTGAYEQYF. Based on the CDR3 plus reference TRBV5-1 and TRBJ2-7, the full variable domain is KAGVTQTPRYLIKTRGQQVTLSCSPISGHRSVSWYQQTPGQGLQFLFEYFSETQRNKGNFPGRFSGRQFSNSRSEMNVSTLELGDSALYLCASSFLKTGAYEQYFGPGTRLTVT.

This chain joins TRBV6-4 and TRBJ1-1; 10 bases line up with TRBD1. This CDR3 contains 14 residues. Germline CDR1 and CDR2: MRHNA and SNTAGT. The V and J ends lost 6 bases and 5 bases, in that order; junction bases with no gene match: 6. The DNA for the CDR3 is TGTGCCAGCAGCCGGGACAGGGGATTTACTGAAGCTTTCTTT. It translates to CASSRDRGFTEAFF.

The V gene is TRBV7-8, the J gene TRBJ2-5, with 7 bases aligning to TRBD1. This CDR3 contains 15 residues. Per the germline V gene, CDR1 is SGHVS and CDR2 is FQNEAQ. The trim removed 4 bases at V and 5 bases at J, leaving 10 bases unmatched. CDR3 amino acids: CASSSPARQGETQYF. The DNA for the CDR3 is TGTGCCAGCAGCTCCCCAGCCAGACAGGGCGAGACCCAGTACTTC.

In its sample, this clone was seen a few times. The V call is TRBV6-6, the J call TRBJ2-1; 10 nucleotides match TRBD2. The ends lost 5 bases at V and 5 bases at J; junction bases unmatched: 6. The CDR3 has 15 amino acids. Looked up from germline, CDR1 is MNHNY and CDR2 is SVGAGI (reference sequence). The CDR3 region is CASSRLAGGDNEQFF. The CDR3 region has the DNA TGTGCCAGCAGTCGACTAGCGGGCGGAGACAATGAGCAGTTCTTC.

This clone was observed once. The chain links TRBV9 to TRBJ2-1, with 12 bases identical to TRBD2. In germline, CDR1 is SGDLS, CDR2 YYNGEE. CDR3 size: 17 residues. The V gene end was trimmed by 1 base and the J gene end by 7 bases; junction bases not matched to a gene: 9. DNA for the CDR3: TGTGCCAGCAGCGTAATGAGTCTAGCGGGAGGGGGGAATGAGCAGTTCTTC. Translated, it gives CASSVMSLAGGGNEQFF.

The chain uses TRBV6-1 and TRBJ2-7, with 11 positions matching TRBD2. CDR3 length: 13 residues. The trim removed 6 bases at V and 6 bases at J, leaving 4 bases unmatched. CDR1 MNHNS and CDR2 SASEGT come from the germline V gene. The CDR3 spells CASRVLAGVEQYF. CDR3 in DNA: TGTGCCAGCAGGGTACTAGCGGGGGTCGAGCAGTACTTC.

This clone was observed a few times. CDR3 nucleotides: TGTGCCAGCAGCGCGACTAGCGGGAGGTACAATGAGCAGTTCTTC. Protein product: CASSATSGRYNEQFF. V gene TRBV6-4 combines with J gene TRBJ2-1; 13 nucleotides line up with TRBD2. Trimming took 6 bases from V and 4 from J; bases not matched to a gene: 3. The germline V gene has CDR1 MRHNA and CDR2 SNTAGT. The CDR3 is made up of 15 amino acids.

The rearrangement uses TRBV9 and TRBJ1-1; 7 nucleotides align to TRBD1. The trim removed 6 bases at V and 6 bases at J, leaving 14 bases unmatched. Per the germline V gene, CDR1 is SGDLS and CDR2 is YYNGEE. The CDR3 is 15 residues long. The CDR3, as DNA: TGTGCCAGCACCGCCCGACAGGGAAGGGAAGCTGAAGCTTTCTTT. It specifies CASTARQGREAEAFF. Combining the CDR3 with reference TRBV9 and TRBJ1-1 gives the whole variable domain DSGVTQTPKHLITATGQRVTLRCSPRSGDLSVYWYQQSLDQGLQFLIQYYNGEERAKGNILERFSAQQFPDLHSELNLSSLELGDSALYFCASTARQGREAEAFFGQGTRLTVV.

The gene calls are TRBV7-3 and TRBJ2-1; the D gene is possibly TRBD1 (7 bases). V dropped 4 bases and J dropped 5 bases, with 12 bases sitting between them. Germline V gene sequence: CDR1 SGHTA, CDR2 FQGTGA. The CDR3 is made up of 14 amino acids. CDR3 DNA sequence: TGTGCCAGCAGCTACAGGGGAGGCGACAATGAGCAGTTCTTC. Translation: CASSYRGGDNEQFF.